Below are 32 T cell receptor beta chains sequenced from a single sample in a study of OX40 agonist ivuxolimab in advanced cancers. Here immunoSEQ multiplex PCR was the method, and the copy in TCRdb shows in-frame clones only, minus some. The sample includes about 56,000 clones, approximately 86% of them seen just once. The sequencing here drew on CD4+ or CD8+ T cells sorted from blood, taken in a trial of the OX40 agonist ivuxolimab. The receptors were gathered from an adult with an advanced solid tumor such as melanoma, head and neck, liver or kidney cancer.

This sequence joins TRBV25-1 and TRBJ1-2; D ambiguous. The CDR3 runs to 12 residues. Germline V gives CDR1 MGHDK, CDR2 SYGVNS. Deletions cut 5 bases from V and 1 base from J, with 5 bases between. The CDR3 sequence is CASSLLNYGYTF. DNA of the CDR3: TGTGCCAGCAGTCTTCTTAACTATGGCTACACCTTC.

V is TRBV27 and J is TRBJ2-3; the D call may be TRBD1 or TRBD2 (5 bases each). The germline gives CDR1 MNHEY, CDR2 SMNVEV (reference sequence). V was shortened by 0 bases and J by 1 base, with 14 bases between the two germline ends. The CDR3 has 17 residues. Here the CDR3 reads CASSLSPRGRGTDTQYF. CDR3 in DNA: TGTGCCAGCAGTTTATCCCCGAGGGGCAGGGGCACAGATACGCAGTATTTT.

The rearrangement joins TRBV4-2 to TRBJ2-6, with unresolved D. Looked up from germline, CDR1 is LGHNA and CDR2 is YNFKEQ. V was trimmed by 3 bases and J by 0 bases, leaving 3 bases between them. The CDR3 runs to 14 residues. The CDR3 reads CASSHPSGANVLTF. In nucleotides, the CDR3 is TGTGCCAGCAGCCATCCCTCTGGGGCCAACGTCCTGACTTTC.

This clone was picked up a small number of times. The chain recombines TRBV7-2 with TRBJ2-5; TRBD1 might be the D (6 bases). The V gene lost 7 bases and the J gene lost 7 bases, with 16 bases spanning the gap. This CDR3 has 13 residues. The germline V gene encodes CDR1 SGHTA and CDR2 FQGNSA. The CDR3 nucleotides read TGTGCCAGCAATATCCCGCCCAGGGGGACCCAGTACTTC. Its protein is CASNIPPRGTQYF.

V gene TRBV6-5 combines with J gene TRBJ2-7; no reliable D call. There are 14 residues in the CDR3. Per the germline V gene, CDR1 is MNHEY and CDR2 is SVGAGI. Trimming took 6 bases from V and 4 from J, leaving 16 bases between them. This CDR3 reads CASRRATLSYEQYF. CDR3 in DNA: TGTGCCAGCAGAAGAGCTACCTTGAGTTACGAGCAGTACTTC.

The V and J genes are TRBV10-3 and TRBJ2-3; 10 positions match TRBD1. Trimming removed 4 bases from V and 7 bases from J; junction bases left unmatched: 2. The length of the CDR3 is 13 residues. CDR1 and CDR2 from the germline V gene are ENHRY and SYGVKD. CDR3 region: CAISGGQGHTQYF. CDR3 DNA sequence: TGTGCCATCAGTGGGGGACAGGGGCATACGCAGTATTTT.

The chain is built from TRBV7-2 and TRBJ2-3; 12 positions agree with TRBD1. V was pared by 5 bases and J by 0 bases, with 9 bases of the junction left unmatched. Germline loops: CDR1 SGHTA, CDR2 FQGNSA. The CDR3 consists of 18 residues. CDR3 nucleotides: TGTGCCAGCAGCCGACCGGGACAGGGGGCCTTAAGCACAGATACGCAGTATTTT. This translates into CASSRPGQGALSTDTQYF.

V gene TRBV9 combines with J gene TRBJ1-6; weak D call: TRBD1 (5 bases). The V gene's germline CDR1 is SGDLS and CDR2 YYNGEE. Trimming cost V 0 bases and J 7 bases, with 11 bases left between them. CDR3 length: 15 amino acids. The CDR3 region is CASSVEPGMNSPLHF. The CDR3, as DNA: TGTGCCAGCAGCGTAGAGCCAGGGATGAATTCACCCCTCCACTTT.

V is TRBV6-6 and J is TRBJ1-5; 9 nucleotides align to TRBD1. Germline V gene sequence: CDR1 MNHNY, CDR2 SVGAGI (reference sequence). The V gene end was trimmed by 5 bases and the J gene end by 6 bases; junction bases not matched to a gene: 11. There are 16 residues in the CDR3. The CDR3, as DNA: TGTGCCAGCAGTCCCGGACAGGGGCGAGTGGGTCAGCCCCAGCATTTT. It yields the protein CASSPGQGRVGQPQHF.

This sequence joins TRBV5-1 and TRBJ1-4, with D possibly TRBD1 on 5 matching bases. Per germline, CDR1 SGHRS and CDR2 YFSETQ. The CDR3 sequence is 14 residues long. The V end was cut by 1 base, the J end by 3 bases, with 7 bases between. Written as DNA, the CDR3 is TGCGCCAGCAGCTTGCGGGGGGCTAATGAAAAACTGTTTTTT. Its protein is CASSLRGANEKLFF.

V and J are TRBV19 and TRBJ2-1, with 7 nucleotides matching TRBD2. The CDR3 is 15 residues long. CDR1 is LNHDA and CDR2 is SQIVND in the germline V gene (reference sequence). V was clipped by 5 bases and J by 2 bases; unmatched bases: 6. For the CDR3, the DNA is TGTGCCAGTAGTCGAGCGGGGTCGGCCTACAATGAGCAGTTCTTC. This sequence encodes CASSRAGSAYNEQFF.

The rearrangement uses TRBV27 and TRBJ2-3, with 7 bases that match TRBD2. CDR1 is MNHEY and CDR2 is SMNVEV in the germline V gene (reference sequence). The length of the CDR3 is 15 residues. The V segment lost 3 bases and the J segment 4 bases; nucleotides outside the gene matches: 7. The CDR3 here is CASSFQGGDPDTQYF. The CDR3 bases are TGTGCCAGCAGTTTTCAGGGAGGGGACCCAGATACGCAGTATTTT.

The chain couples TRBV7-3 to TRBJ2-1; 9 bases match TRBD2. The CDR3 spans 15 residues. Germline V CDR1 and CDR2: SGHTA, FQGTGA. V was clipped by 3 bases and J by 5 bases; unmatched bases: 5. CDR3 protein: CASSFGTSRHNEQFF. CDR3 nucleotide sequence: TGTGCCAGCAGCTTCGGGACTAGCAGACACAATGAGCAGTTCTTC.

The J gene is TRBJ1-1, the V gene TRBV7-2, with D uncertain. V lost 2 bases and J lost 3, with 7 bases in between. The CDR3 is 13 residues long. Germline lookup yields CDR1 SGHTA and CDR2 FQGNSA. Here the CDR3 reads CASSLLGHTEAFF. The CDR3 DNA is TGTGCCAGCAGCTTACTCGGGCACACTGAAGCTTTCTTT.

With regard to this clone: Its ends do not fully match the called genes, so a read error is possible. The V and J genes are TRBV5-4 and TRBJ1-1; TRBD1 matches at 10 bases. This CDR3 is 15 amino acids long. Per the germline V gene, CDR1 is SGHNT and CDR2 is YYREEE (reference sequence). The CDR3 nucleotides are TGCGCCAGCAGCCACAGACAGGGGGCGGGCACTGAAGCTTTCTTT. It specifies CASSHRQGAGTEAFF.

The chain uses TRBV6-6 and TRBJ1-6; D is unclear. Per germline, CDR1 MNHNY and CDR2 SVGAGI (reference sequence). Trimming removed 6 bases from V and 5 bases from J, with 17 bases in between. This CDR3 spans 16 amino acids. As DNA, the CDR3 is TGTGCCAGCAGCTTACTCGTGGGGAGGGATAATTCACCCCTCCACTTT. Translating it yields CASSLLVGRDNSPLHF.

As to this clone: With a much larger clone just one base away, this may be a read error. The rearrangement joins TRBV27 to TRBJ1-2; D may be TRBD1 (6 bases). Germline V gives CDR1 MNHEY, CDR2 SMNVEV (reference sequence). Trimming removed 4 bases from V and 4 bases from J, with 7 bases in between. The CDR3 has 12 residues. In nucleotides, the CDR3 is TGTGCCAGCAGTTCGACAGGCTATGGCTACACCTTC. The encoded protein is CASSSTGYGYTF.

This clone was observed a handful of times. The genes are TRBV19 and TRBJ1-5; D gene uncertain. The ends were cut back, 4 bases at V and 0 bases at J, with 10 bases in the middle. Looked up from germline, CDR1 is LNHDA and CDR2 is SQIVND (reference sequence). The CDR3 totals 15 residues. The DNA of the CDR3 is TGTGCCAGTAGTAGCCCCACCTATAGCAATCAGCCCCAGCATTTT. This translates into CASSSPTYSNQPQHF.

The V gene is TRBV2, the J gene TRBJ2-5, with TRBD2 matching over 9 bases. Germline-derived CDR1 and CDR2 are SNHLY and FYNNEI. The V segment lost 10 bases and the J segment 2 bases; nucleotides outside the gene matches: 2. The CDR3 extends over 12 amino acids. The CDR3 DNA sequence: TGTGCCACAGGACTAGCGCAAGAGACCCAGTACTTC. This sequence encodes CATGLAQETQYF. The full variable domain, in which reference TRBV2 and TRBJ2-5 provide the parts outside the CDR3, is EPEVTQTPSHQVTQMGQEVILRCVPISNHLYFYWYRQILGQKVEFLVSFYNNEISEKSEIFDDQFSVERPDGSNFTLKIRSTKLEDSAMYFCATGLAQETQYFGPGTRLLVL.

The J gene is TRBJ1-5, the V gene TRBV28; maybe TRBD1 (5 bases). The CDR3 has 14 residues. Trimming stripped 6 bases from V and 6 bases from J, with 15 bases between. Germline-derived CDR1 and CDR2 are MDHEN and SYDVKM. In nucleotides, the CDR3 is TGTGCCAGCAGCACCCCAGGGTGGAGTCAGCCCCAGCATTTT. Translation gives CASSTPGWSQPQHF.

This chain joins TRBV4-3 and TRBJ1-2; 7 bases are a match to TRBD1. After removal of 0 bases from V and 4 bases from J, the junction contained 5 bases not matched to a gene. In germline, CDR1 is LGHNA, CDR2 YSLEER. CDR3 size: 15 residues. CDR3 coding DNA: TGCGCCAGCAGCCAAGACGGGAGGGACAGCTATGGCTACACCTTC. Protein product: CASSQDGRDSYGYTF.

The chain links TRBV19 to TRBJ1-1; the D gene is possibly TRBD1 (5 bases). Germline CDR1 reads LNHDA; CDR2 reads SQIVND (reference sequence). The CDR3 runs to 15 residues. The V end lost 2 bases, the J end lost 0 bases, and 10 bases lay between the germline ends. The CDR3, as DNA: TGTGCCAGTAGTATACGGGCAGGGCTGAACACTGAAGCTTTCTTT. Its translation is CASSIRAGLNTEAFF.

This clone was detected once. The CDR3 region has the DNA TGTGCCAGCAGCTTAGCTCTTACGAACACCGGGGAGCTGTTTTTT. Amino acid sequence: CASSLALTNTGELFF. The chain links TRBV7-2 to TRBJ2-2; D not certain. This CDR3 has 15 amino acids. Trimming shortened V by 0 bases and J by 0 bases, and 5 bases separated the two germline ends. Germline V gene sequence: CDR1 SGHTA, CDR2 FQGNSA.

In this sample, this clone turned up a few times. This chain links TRBV4-3 with TRBJ1-1, with D hard to call. The CDR3 is 14 amino acids. The V and J ends lost 0 bases and 8 bases respectively, with 13 bases between them. Looked up from germline, CDR1 is LGHNA and CDR2 is YSLEER. The CDR3 loop reads CASSQDSGPVEAFF. Written as DNA, the CDR3 is TGCGCCAGCAGCCAAGATTCCGGGCCGGTGGAAGCTTTCTTT.

The V gene is TRBV5-1, the J gene TRBJ2-7, with D possibly called TRBD1 or TRBD2 (6 bases each). The CDR3 extends over 14 amino acids. The germline V and J ends were trimmed by 1 base and 3 bases, with 11 bases remaining between them. Germline CDR1 and CDR2: SGHRS and YFSETQ. The CDR3 bases are TGCGCCAGCAGCTTGACGGAGGGGGTCTACGAGCAGTACTTC. Its translation: CASSLTEGVYEQYF.

In this sample, this clone turned up once. This chain joins TRBV11-2 and TRBJ1-6, with TRBD1 matching 9 bases. Germline lookup yields CDR1 SGHAT and CDR2 FQNNGV. The CDR3 consists of 14 residues. Trimming removed 5 bases from V and 10 bases from J; junction bases left unmatched: 6. The CDR3 loop is CASSETGGGSPLHF. The CDR3 region has the DNA TGTGCCAGCAGCGAGACAGGGGGTGGATCACCCCTCCACTTT.

The J gene is TRBJ1-4, the V gene TRBV11-2; 11 positions agree with TRBD1. This CDR3 is 15 amino acids long. Per germline, CDR1 SGHAT and CDR2 FQNNGV. Losses at the gene ends were 5 bases for V and 7 bases for J; bases not matched to a gene: 6. In nucleotides, the CDR3 is TGTGCCAGCAGCCCGGGGGACAGGGGGTTTGAAAAACTGTTTTTT. Its protein is CASSPGDRGFEKLFF.

V and J are TRBV6-5 and TRBJ2-5; D might be TRBD1 (6 bases). Germline loops: CDR1 MNHEY, CDR2 SVGAGI. The CDR3 has 13 residues. The V end lost 6 bases, the J end lost 5 bases, and 13 bases lay between the germline ends. CDR3 sequence (DNA): TGTGCCAGCAGGGACAGAGGGTGGGAGACCCAGTACTTC. Its translation is CASRDRGWETQYF.

The chain combines TRBV27 with TRBJ1-1, with D unclear. V lost 1 base to trimming and J lost 5 bases, with 8 bases between them. CDR1 MNHEY and CDR2 SMNVEV come from the germline V gene (reference sequence). The CDR3 is 13 residues long. For the CDR3, the DNA is TGTGCCAGCAGTTTATGGGTAGAGACTGAAGCTTTCTTT. Amino acids: CASSLWVETEAFF.

A single count supports this clone. This chain uses TRBV10-3 with TRBJ2-3; D might be TRBD1 or TRBD2, each matching 6 bases. This CDR3 is built from 16 residues. Deletions cut 0 bases from V and 5 bases from J, with 15 bases between. CDR1 and CDR2 (germline): ENHRY, SYGVKD. This CDR3 reads CAISESLGGRGDTQYF. The DNA for the CDR3 is TGTGCCATCAGTGAGTCACTAGGGGGGCGAGGAGATACGCAGTATTTT.

This clone was seen only once. The V call is TRBV30, the J call TRBJ2-7, with 8 nucleotides matching TRBD1. The CDR3 covers 13 residues. The V and J ends lost 2 bases and 3 bases, in that order; junction bases with no gene match: 3. Per the germline V gene, CDR1 is GTSNPN and CDR2 is SVGIG (reference sequence). Written as DNA, the CDR3 is TGTGCCTGGAGTAGTGGGACAGGCTACGAGCAGTACTTC. It yields the protein CAWSSGTGYEQYF.

The V and J genes are TRBV5-5 and TRBJ1-2; possibly TRBD1 for D (5 bases). Per the germline V gene, CDR1 is SGHKS and CDR2 is YYEKEE (reference sequence). Trimming took off 6 bases at V and 5 bases at J, with 17 bases between the two ends. The CDR3 loop spans 14 amino acids. In nucleotides, the CDR3 is TGTGCCAGCATCAGGGTAGGCCGCCAATATGGCTACACCTTC. Translation: CASIRVGRQYGYTF.